This T cell receptor beta chain was observed in a study of blood T cell repertoires in COVID-19. Study information: Whether acute or convalescent, the COVID-19 samples came from the United States, Italy and Spain. PBMCs, B-cell-depleted T cells, or T cells were the source of the cDNA or gDNA that made up the material.

Methods used by the authors: Scientists estimated how many nucleated cells there were by amplifying reference gene primers. Sequencing was performed with immunoSEQ multiplex PCR; in TCRdb, only in-frame clones are kept and a portion is missing. V, J and clone size are taken as reported in that table, and D and trimming were inferred from the DNA itself. The repertoire holds 150,000 to 200,000 clones, with around four fifths as singletons. The V gene's germline CDR1 is LGHDT and CDR2 YNNKEL (reference sequence). V was clipped by 1 base and J by 0 bases, with 10 bases between them. This CDR3 is 16 amino acids long. This clone was observed a few times.

The TCR originated in an elderly woman with active or convalescent COVID-19. Sequenced input: peripheral blood. The V call is TRBV3-1 (or the pseudogene TRBV3-2), the J call TRBJ1-3; D call uncertain. The CDR3 here is CASSQAAKLSGNTIYF. CDR3 in DNA: TGTGCCAGCAGCCAAGCTGCTAAACTCTCTGGAAACACCATATATTTT.